This TCR beta chain came from a study of Ad26.COV2.S vaccination and SARS-CoV-2 variants. About the research overall: The donor was enrolled in the Ad26.COV2.S arm of the COV1001 trial. Ad26.COV2.S shots went into the muscle once or twice, 56 days apart. General study results and limits: Vaccinees showed greater spike-specific TCR breadth than placebo recipients. Total T cell responses, in the TCR breadth and depth analyses, may have been underestimated.

Concerning this clone: The target antigen is unknown.

TCRdb's copy holds only in-frame clones and misses some; the assay was immunoSEQ multiplex PCR. Here the sample spans 350,000 to 600,000 clones, 80% to 90% being singletons. Treatment defined: roughly 19 received Ad26.COV2.S at low or high dose, single or two shots; roughly five received placebo; per-sample allocation not given. Specimen acquisition occurred on day 63 following the initial vaccine or placebo injection. The CDR3 loop spans 17 amino acids. In germline, CDR1 is SEHNR, CDR2 FQNEAQ (reference sequence). With 8 bases clipped from V and 6 bases from J, the junction kept 18 bases outside the gene matches.

Source: peripheral blood, taken in a trial of Ad26.COV2.S vaccine versus placebo. The chain uses TRBV7-9 and TRBJ2-2; 7 positions agree with TRBD1. This clonotype was obtained from a person aged 18-65 years who received the Ad26.COV2.S COVID-19 vaccine or a placebo. CDR3 sequence reads: CASPFGTADFASGELFF. In DNA, the CDR3 is TGTGCCAGCCCCTTCGGGACAGCTGATTTCGCGTCCGGGGAGCTGTTTTTT.